The 3 T cell receptor beta chains below were found in one sample sequenced in a study of T cells after yellow fever vaccination. TCRdb fed the 5' RACE reads into MiXCR, producing one record per CDR3 protein. The table has roughly 310,000 distinct CDR3 sequences, about 3.5% seen once. Sequences were derived from PBMCs, sampled on the day of the yellow fever booster vaccination. The origin of the receptors is a man aged 18 to 29 who received the YFV17D yellow fever vaccine.

The rearrangement uses TRBV7-1 and TRBJ2-5, with a weak D call TRBD1 (6 bases). TRBV7-1 is sorted into the ORF group, with uncertain function. V was shortened by 5 bases and J by 4 bases, with 17 bases between the two germline ends. The length of the CDR3 is 15 residues. The CDR3: CASSASDRSRETQYF. In nucleotides, the CDR3 is TGTGCCAGCAGCGCATCCGACAGGTCGCGAGAGACCCAGTACTTC.

In its sample, this clonotype was seen many times. The DNA for the CDR3 is TGCGCCAGCAGCCCCGGACAGGGAGAAGATACGCAGTATTTT. This sequence encodes CASSPGQGEDTQYF. V usage is TRBV5-1 and J usage is TRBJ2-3; TRBD1 agrees at 8 bases. Germline V gene sequence: CDR1 SGHRS, CDR2 YFSETQ. The V and J ends lost 4 bases and 5 bases, in that order; junction bases with no gene match: 6. CDR3 length equals 14 residues.

This chain joins TRBV20-1 and TRBJ1-3; tentatively, D is TRBD1 (6 bases). The length of the CDR3 is 14 residues. Trimming took off 4 bases at V and 0 bases at J, with 10 bases between the two ends. Germline values: CDR1 DFQATT, CDR2 SNEGSKA (reference sequence). The CDR3 sequence: CSAMDSGSGNTIYF. CDR3 DNA: TGCAGTGCTATGGACAGTGGCTCTGGAAACACCATATATTTT.